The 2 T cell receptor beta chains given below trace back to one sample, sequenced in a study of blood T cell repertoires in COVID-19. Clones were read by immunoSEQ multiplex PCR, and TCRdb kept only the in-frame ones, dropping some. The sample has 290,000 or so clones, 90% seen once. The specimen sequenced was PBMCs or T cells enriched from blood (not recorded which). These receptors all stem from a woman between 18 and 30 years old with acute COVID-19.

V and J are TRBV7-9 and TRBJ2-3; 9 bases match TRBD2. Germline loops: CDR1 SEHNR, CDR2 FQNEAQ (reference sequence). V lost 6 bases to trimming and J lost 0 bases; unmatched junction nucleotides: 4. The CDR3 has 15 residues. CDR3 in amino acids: CASRPTSGSTDTQYF. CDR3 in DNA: TGTGCCAGCAGGCCTACTAGCGGGAGCACAGATACGCAGTATTTT.

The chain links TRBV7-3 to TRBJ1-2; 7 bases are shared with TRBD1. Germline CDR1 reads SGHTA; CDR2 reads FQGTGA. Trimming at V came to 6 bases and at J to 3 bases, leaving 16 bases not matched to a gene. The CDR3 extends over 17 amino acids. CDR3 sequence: CASRPRDSPKNDYGYTF. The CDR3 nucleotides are TGTGCCAGCAGGCCCCGGGACAGTCCGAAGAATGACTATGGCTACACCTTC.